This T cell receptor beta chain stems from a study of cytomegalovirus exposure and HLA in healthy donors. Study at large: An early data release held tens of millions of unique TCRs from HLA-typed donors. Study findings and constraints: Cytomegalovirus-associated status was assigned to around 160 TCR beta chains. In a later analysis, at a false discovery rate of 0.05, 15,000 to 20,000 TCR beta sequences were associated with HLA alleles.

About this clone itself: The antigen remains undetermined.

PCR involved 60 Vbeta and 13 Jbeta primers. Using immunoSEQ multiplex PCR, the repertoire was profiled, and TCRdb retains in-frame clones only, with some absent. The sample consists of roughly 200,000 clones, approximately 82% of them appearing once. CDR3 length: 15 residues. The J segment lost 9 bases and the V segment lost 7 bases, leaving 11 bases of the junction unmatched. Germline CDR1 is ENHRY and CDR2 is SYGVKD. Sequenced sample: PBMCs. The sequence was obtained from a man aged 18 to 30 in good health and CMV-seronegative. The chain links TRBV10-3 to TRBJ2-1; 11 bases match TRBD2. DNA for the CDR3: TGTGCCATCACAAATGAACTAGCGGGAGTTGGTGAGCAGTTCTTC. Its translation: CAITNELAGVGEQFF.